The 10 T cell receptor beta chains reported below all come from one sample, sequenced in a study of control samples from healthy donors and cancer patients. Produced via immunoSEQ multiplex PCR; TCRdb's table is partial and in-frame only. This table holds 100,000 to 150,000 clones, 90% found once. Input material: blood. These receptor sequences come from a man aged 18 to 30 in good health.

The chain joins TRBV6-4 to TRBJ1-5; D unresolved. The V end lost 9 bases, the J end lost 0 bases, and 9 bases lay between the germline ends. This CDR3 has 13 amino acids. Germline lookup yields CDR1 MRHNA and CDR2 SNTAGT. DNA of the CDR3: TGTGCCAGTGCGAGTGGTAGCAATCAGCCCCAGCATTTT. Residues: CASASGSNQPQHF.

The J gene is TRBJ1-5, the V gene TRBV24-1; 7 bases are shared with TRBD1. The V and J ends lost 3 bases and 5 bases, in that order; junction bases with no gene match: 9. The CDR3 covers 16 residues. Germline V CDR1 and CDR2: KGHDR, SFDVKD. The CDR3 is CATSDHRQGPDQPQHF. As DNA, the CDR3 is TGTGCCACCAGTGATCACCGACAGGGCCCGGATCAGCCCCAGCATTTT.

The CDR3 sequence is CASSPEGLHTQYF. The CDR3 DNA reads as TGTGCCAGCAGCCCCGAGGGACTTCATACGCAGTATTTT. The chain recombines TRBV13 with TRBJ2-3; D is possibly TRBD2 (6 bases). The V and J ends lost 5 bases and 7 bases respectively, with 13 bases between them. The CDR3 is 13 residues long. Germline V CDR1 and CDR2: PRHDT, FYEKMQ (reference sequence).

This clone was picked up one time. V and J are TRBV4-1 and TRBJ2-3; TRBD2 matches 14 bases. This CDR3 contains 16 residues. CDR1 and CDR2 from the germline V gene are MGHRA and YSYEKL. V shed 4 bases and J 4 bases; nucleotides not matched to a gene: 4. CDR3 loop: CASSPRLAGGPDTQYF. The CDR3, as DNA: TGCGCCAGCAGCCCTCGACTAGCGGGAGGGCCAGATACGCAGTATTTT.

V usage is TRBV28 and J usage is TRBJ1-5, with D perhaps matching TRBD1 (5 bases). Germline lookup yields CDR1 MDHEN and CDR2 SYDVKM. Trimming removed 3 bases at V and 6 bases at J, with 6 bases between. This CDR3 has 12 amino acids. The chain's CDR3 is CASSFGGQPQHF. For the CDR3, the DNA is TGTGCCAGCAGTTTTGGGGGTCAGCCCCAGCATTTT.

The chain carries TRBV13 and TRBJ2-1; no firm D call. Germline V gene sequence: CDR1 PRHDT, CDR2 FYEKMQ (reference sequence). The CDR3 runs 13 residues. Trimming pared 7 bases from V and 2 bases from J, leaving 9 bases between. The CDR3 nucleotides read TGTGCCAGCACCGAGTGGGCCTACAATGAGCAGTTCTTC. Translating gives CASTEWAYNEQFF.

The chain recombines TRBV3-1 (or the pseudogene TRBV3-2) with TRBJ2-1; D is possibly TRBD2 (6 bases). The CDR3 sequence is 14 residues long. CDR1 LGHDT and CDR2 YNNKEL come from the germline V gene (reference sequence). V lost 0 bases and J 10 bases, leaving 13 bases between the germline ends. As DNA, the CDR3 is TGTGCCAGCAGCCAAGATTGGATCGCGGGGGAGCAGTTCTTC. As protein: CASSQDWIAGEQFF.

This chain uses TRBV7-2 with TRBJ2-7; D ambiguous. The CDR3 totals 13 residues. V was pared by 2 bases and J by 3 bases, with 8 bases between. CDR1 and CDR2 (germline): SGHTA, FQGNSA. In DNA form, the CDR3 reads TGTGCCAGCAGCTTAAATCAAGTCTACGAGCAGTACGTC. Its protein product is CASSLNQVYEQYV.

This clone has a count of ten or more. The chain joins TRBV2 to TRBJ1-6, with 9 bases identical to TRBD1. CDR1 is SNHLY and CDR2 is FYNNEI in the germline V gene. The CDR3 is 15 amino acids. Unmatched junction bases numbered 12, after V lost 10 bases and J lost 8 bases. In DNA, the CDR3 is TGTGCCATTCCTAAGACAGGGGGTAAATATTCACCCCTCCACTTT. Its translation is CAIPKTGGKYSPLHF.

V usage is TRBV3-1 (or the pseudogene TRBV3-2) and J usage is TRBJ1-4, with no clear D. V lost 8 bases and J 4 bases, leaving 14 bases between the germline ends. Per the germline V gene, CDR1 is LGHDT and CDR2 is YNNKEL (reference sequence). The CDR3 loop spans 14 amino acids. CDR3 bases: TGTGCCAGCGCTCTTCGTGGCGGTAATGAAAAACTGTTTTTT. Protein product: CASALRGGNEKLFF.